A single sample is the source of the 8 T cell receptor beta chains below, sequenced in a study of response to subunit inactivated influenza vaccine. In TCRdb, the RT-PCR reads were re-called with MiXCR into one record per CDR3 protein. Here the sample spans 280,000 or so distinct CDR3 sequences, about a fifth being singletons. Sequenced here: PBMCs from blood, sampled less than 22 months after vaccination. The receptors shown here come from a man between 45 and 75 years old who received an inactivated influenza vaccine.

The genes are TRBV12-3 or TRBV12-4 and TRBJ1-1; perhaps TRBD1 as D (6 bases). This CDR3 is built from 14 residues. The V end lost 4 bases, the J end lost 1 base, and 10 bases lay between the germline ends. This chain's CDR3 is CASSWGQQNTEAFF. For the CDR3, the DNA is TGTGCCAGCAGTTGGGGACAACAGAACACTGAAGCTTTCTTT.

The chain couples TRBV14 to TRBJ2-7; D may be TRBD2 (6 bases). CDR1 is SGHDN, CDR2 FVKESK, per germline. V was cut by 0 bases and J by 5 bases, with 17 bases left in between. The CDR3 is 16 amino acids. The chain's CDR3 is CASSQEWWLACNEQYF. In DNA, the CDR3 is TGTGCCAGCAGCCAAGAATGGTGGCTAGCGTGCAACGAGCAGTACTTC. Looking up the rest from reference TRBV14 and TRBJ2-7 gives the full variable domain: EAGVTQFPSHSVIEKGQTVTLRCDPISGHDNLYWYRRVMGKEIKFLLHFVKESKQDESGMPNNRFLAERTGGTYSTLKVQPAELEDSGVYFCASSQEWWLACNEQYFGPGTRLTVT.

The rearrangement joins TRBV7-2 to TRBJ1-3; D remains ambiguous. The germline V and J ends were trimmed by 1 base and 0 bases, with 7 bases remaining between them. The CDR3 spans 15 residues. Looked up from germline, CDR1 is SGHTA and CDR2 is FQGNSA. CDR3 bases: TGTGCCAGCAGCTTAGGGCTAGACTCTGGAAACACCATATATTTT. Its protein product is CASSLGLDSGNTIYF.

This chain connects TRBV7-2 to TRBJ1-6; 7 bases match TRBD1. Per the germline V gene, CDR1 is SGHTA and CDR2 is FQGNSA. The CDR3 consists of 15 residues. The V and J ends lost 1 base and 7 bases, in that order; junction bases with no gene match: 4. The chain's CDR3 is CASSLVGTANSPLHF. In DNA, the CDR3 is TGTGCCAGCAGCTTAGTGGGGACAGCGAATTCACCCCTCCACTTT.

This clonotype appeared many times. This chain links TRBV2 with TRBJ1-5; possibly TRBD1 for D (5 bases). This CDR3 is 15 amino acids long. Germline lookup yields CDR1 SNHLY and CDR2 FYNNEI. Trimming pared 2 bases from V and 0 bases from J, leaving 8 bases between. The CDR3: CASSETGYSNQPQHF. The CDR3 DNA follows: TGTGCCAGCAGTGAAACAGGCTATAGCAATCAGCCCCAGCATTTT.

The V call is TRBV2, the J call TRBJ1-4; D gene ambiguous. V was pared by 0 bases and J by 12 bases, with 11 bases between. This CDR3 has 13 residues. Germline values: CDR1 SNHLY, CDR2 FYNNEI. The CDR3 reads CASSEAVPGELFF. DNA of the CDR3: TGTGCCAGCAGTGAAGCGGTTCCGGGAGAACTGTTTTTT.

Written as DNA, the CDR3 is TGTGCCAGCAGTTCCCCAGACAGAGTCAACACTGAAGCTTTCTTT. The encoded protein is CASSSPDRVNTEAFF. This chain connects TRBV28 to TRBJ1-1, with D possibly TRBD1 on 5 matching bases. CDR3 size: 15 residues. Germline V gene data show CDR1 as MDHEN and CDR2 as SYDVKM. V lost 4 bases and J 2 bases, leaving 14 bases between the germline ends.

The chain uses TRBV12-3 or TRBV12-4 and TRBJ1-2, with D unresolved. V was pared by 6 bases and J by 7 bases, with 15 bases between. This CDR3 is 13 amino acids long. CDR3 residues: CASSPGIALGYTF. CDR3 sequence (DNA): TGTGCCAGCAGCCCCGGTATCGCGCTTGGCTACACCTTC.